The clone carrying this TCR beta chain has more than one count but fewer than ten. Its cognate antigen is unknown. V lost 4 bases, J lost 3 bases, and 16 bases lay in between. Germline V gives CDR1 SEHNR, CDR2 FQNEAQ (reference sequence). The CDR3 length is 15 residues. This record belongs to a study of regulatory T cells in long-lasting Graves disease. The time point is: persistent/refractory GD, antithyroid drugs over 5 years with positive TRAb. Scientists built the TCR library using RNA that was extracted from PBMCs. CDR3-region Arm-PCR and iRepertoire HTBI primers produced the TCR beta libraries. Each CDR3 protein gets one entry after TCRdb re-called the multiplex PCR reads with MiXCR. The repertoire has roughly 500,000 distinct CDR3 sequences, less than 25% of them found once; the top ten carry over 7.5%. Findings and limits, study-wide: The study found persistent patients shared more public clonotypes (around 2,500) than new patients (approximately 970).

The receptor's source is a female donor with Graves disease. The V gene is TRBV7-9, the J gene TRBJ2-7; maybe TRBD2 (6 bases). The input for sequencing was peripheral blood mononuclear cells (PBMCs), taken when the disease was refractory, from a patient treated with antithyroid drugs. The DNA for the CDR3 is TGTGCCAGCAGCTCGCCTACGGAGGGAATCTACGAGCAGTACTTC. As protein: CASSSPTEGIYEQYF. Full variable domain (remainder filled in from reference TRBV7-9 and TRBJ2-7): DTGVSQNPRHKITKRGQNVTFRCDPISEHNRLYWYRQTLGQGPEFLTYFQNEAQLEKSRLLSDRFSAERPKGSFSTLEIQRTEQGDSAMYLCASSSPTEGIYEQYFGPGTRLTVT.